The sample holds one count of the clone carrying this TCR beta chain. Its target is not known. The PCR made use of 60 Vbeta and 13 Jbeta primers. Sequencing used immunoSEQ multiplex PCR; TCRdb keeps in-frame clones, though not all of them. The sample has 75,000 to 100,000 clones, roughly 74% seen once; the top ten hold roughly 3%. This record comes from a study of cytomegalovirus exposure and HLA in healthy donors. Notes on the study in general: A few of the chains that were CMV-associated were confirmed in vitro to be specific for CMV antigens.

Sequenced input: PBMCs. This TCR came from a female donor in good health and CMV-seropositive.

The CDR3 region has the DNA TGTGCCTGGAGTGTACAAAGGGGGGGCTACACCTTC. It translates to CAWSVQRGGYTF. V usage is TRBV30 and J usage is TRBJ1-2; possible D gene TRBD1, 6 bases. Trimming took 0 bases from V and 8 from J, leaving 10 bases between them. CDR1 and CDR2 (germline): GTSNPN, SVGIG (reference sequence). This CDR3 is built from 12 residues.